A selection of T cell receptor beta chains follows, all from one sample in a study of regulatory T cells in long-lasting Graves disease. MiXCR was run by TCRdb on the multiplex PCR reads, yielding one entry per CDR3 protein. The sample carries about 660,000 distinct CDR3 sequences, approximately 29% recorded once. Sequencing used peripheral blood mononuclear cells (PBMCs), obtained when the disease was refractory, from a patient treated with antithyroid drugs. These receptors all stem from a female donor with Graves disease. The CDR3 runs from the conserved cysteine through the conserved F or W. The D gene is left open where the match is weak. The listing skips clone size in some rows; elsewhere it reads once, few, many or a size class.

>TRBV11-2|-|many|TRBJ2-5
TGTGCCAGCAGCCCGCCGGGCGCGAGAAAAGAGACCCAGTACTTC
CASSPPGARKETQYF
>TRBV7-2|-|few|TRBJ1-1
TGTGCCAGCAGCCTCCGCGACCGATTCGGCACTGAAGCTTTCTTT
CASSLRDRFGTEAFF
>TRBV5-5|TRBD1|-|TRBJ1-4
TGTGCCAGCAGTTACCGACAGGGGGTTTCAACTAATGAAAAACTGTTTTTT
CASSYRQGVSTNEKLFF
>TRBV11-1|-|-|TRBJ2-2
TGTGCCAGCAGCTTAGTGGGGCAGGGGAGCGACACCGGGGAGCTGTTTTTT
CASSLVGQGSDTGELFF
>TRBV2|-|many|TRBJ2-2
TGTGCCAGCGATATTCCAGGTGACACCGGGGAGCTGTTTTTT
CASDIPGDTGELFF
>TRBV5-1|-|-|TRBJ2-7
TGCGCCAGCAGCTTGATCGGGTCACCTTCCTACGAGCAGTACTTC
CASSLIGSPSYEQYF
>TRBV12-3/TRBV12-4|-|-|TRBJ1-6
TGTGCCAGCAGCCGTTCTTCAAGGAATTCACCCCTCCACTTT
CASSRSSRNSPLHF
>TRBV5-1|-|many|TRBJ1-4
TGCGCCAGCAGCCCTGGGACACTTGCAACTAATGAAAAACTGTTTTTT
CASSPGTLATNEKLFF
>TRBV27|-|-|TRBJ1-1
TGTGCCAGCAGTTTACTGGGTCAATACACTGAAGCTTTCTTT
CASSLLGQYTEAFF
>TRBV29-1|-|few|TRBJ2-7
TGCAGCGTTGAACAGGGGACCAGCGAGCAGTACTTC
CSVEQGTSEQYF
>TRBV6-1|-|few|TRBJ1-5
TGTGCCAGCAGTGGGGTCACCGGCAATCAGCCCCAGCATTTT
CASSGVTGNQPQHF
>TRBV5-1|-|few|TRBJ1-3
TGCGCCAGCAGCTTGGACGGGGCCCGCTCTGGAAACACCATATATTTT
CASSLDGARSGNTIYF